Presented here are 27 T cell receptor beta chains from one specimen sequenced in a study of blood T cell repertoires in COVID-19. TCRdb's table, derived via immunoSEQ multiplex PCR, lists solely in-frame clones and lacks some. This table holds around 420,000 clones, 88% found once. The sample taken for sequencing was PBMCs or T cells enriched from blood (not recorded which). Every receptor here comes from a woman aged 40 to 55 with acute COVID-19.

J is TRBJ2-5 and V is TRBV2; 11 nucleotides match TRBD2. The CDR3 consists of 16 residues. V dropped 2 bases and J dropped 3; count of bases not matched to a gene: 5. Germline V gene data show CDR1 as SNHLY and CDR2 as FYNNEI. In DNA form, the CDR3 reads TGTGCCAGCAGTGAAATTACACTAGCGGGGGAAGAGACCCAGTACTTC. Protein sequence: CASSEITLAGEETQYF.

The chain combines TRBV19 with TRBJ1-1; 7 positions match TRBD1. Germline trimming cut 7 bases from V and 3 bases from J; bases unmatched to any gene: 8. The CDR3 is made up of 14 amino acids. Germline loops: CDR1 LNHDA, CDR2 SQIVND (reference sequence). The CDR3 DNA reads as TGTGCCAGTACCGAGGGGGCTCTGGACACTGAAGCTTTCTTT. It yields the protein CASTEGALDTEAFF.

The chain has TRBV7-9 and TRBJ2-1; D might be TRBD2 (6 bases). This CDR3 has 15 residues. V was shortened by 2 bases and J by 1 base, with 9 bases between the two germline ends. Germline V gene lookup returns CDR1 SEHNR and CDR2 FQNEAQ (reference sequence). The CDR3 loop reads CASSLRLASYNEQFF. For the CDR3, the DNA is TGTGCCAGCAGCTTAAGGCTAGCGTCCTACAATGAGCAGTTCTTC.

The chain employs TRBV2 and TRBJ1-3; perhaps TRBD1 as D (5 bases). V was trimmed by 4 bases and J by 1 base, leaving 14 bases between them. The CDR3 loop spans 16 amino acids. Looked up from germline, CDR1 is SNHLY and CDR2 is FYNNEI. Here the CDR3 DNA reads TGTGCCAGCAGTGTCCAGGGTAGAGGATCTGGAAACACCATATATTTT. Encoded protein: CASSVQGRGSGNTIYF.

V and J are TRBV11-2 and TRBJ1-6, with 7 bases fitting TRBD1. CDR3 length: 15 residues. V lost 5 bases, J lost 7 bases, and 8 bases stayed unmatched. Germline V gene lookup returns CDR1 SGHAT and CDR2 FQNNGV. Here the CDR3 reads CASSQTGIGNSPLHF. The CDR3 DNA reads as TGTGCCAGCAGCCAGACAGGGATAGGCAATTCACCCCTCCACTTT.

In DNA, the CDR3 is TGTGCCAGCAGCCAAGATCAGGGACTAGCGGGGAAGGATGAGCAGTTCTTC. Translation gives CASSQDQGLAGKDEQFF. V and J are TRBV4-2 and TRBJ2-1, with 13 nucleotides matching TRBD2. Per the germline V gene, CDR1 is LGHNA and CDR2 is YNFKEQ. The CDR3 is 17 amino acids. Losses at the gene ends were 0 bases for V and 8 bases for J; bases not matched to a gene: 7.

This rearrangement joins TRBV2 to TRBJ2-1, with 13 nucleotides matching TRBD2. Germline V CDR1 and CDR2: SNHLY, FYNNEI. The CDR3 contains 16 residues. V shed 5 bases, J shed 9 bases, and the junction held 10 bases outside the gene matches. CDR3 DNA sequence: TGTGCCAGCAGTTGGACAACTAGCGGGGGGGCCAGTGAGCAGTTCTTC. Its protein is CASSWTTSGGASEQFF.

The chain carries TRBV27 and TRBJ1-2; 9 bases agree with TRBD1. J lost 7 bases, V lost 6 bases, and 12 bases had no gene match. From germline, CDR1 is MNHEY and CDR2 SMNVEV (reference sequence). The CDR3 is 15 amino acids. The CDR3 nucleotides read TGTGCCAGCAGGACCCGGGAAAACAGGGGGCTTGGCTACACCTTC. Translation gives CASRTRENRGLGYTF.

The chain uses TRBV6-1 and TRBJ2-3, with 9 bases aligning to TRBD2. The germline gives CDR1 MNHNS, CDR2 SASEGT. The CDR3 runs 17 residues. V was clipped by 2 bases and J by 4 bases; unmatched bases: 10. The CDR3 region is CASSERGAGGKPDTQYF. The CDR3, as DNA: TGTGCCAGCAGTGAACGGGGGGCGGGAGGGAAGCCAGATACGCAGTATTTT.

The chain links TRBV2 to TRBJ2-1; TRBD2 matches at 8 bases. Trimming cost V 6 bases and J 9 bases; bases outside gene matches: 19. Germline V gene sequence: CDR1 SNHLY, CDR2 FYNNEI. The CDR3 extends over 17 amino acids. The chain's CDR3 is CASRGGLGGASGGEQFF. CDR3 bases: TGTGCCAGCAGGGGCGGTCTCGGGGGGGCCTCGGGCGGTGAGCAGTTCTTC. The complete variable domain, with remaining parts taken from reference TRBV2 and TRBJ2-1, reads EPEVTQTPSHQVTQMGQEVILRCVPISNHLYFYWYRQILGQKVEFLVSFYNNEISEKSEIFDDQFSVERPDGSNFTLKIRSTKLEDSAMYFCASRGGLGGASGGEQFFGPGTRLTVL.

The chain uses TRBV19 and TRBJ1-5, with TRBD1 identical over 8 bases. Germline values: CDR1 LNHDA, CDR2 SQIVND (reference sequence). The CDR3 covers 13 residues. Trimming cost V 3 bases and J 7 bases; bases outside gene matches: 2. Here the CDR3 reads CASSMDREQPQHF. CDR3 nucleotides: TGTGCCAGTAGTATGGACAGGGAACAGCCCCAGCATTTT.

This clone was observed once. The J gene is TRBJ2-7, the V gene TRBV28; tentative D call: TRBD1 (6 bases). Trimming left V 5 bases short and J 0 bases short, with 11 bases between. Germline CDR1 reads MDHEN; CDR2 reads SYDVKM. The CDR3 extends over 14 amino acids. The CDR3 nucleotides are TGTGCCAGCAGTCCATGGGACACCTCCTACGAGCAGTACTTC. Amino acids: CASSPWDTSYEQYF. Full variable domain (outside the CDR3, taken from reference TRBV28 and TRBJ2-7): DVKVTQSSRYLVKRTGEKVFLECVQDMDHENMFWYRQDPGLGLRLIYFSYDVKMKEKGDIPEGYSVSREKKERFSLILESASTNQTSMYLCASSPWDTSYEQYFGPGTRLTVT.

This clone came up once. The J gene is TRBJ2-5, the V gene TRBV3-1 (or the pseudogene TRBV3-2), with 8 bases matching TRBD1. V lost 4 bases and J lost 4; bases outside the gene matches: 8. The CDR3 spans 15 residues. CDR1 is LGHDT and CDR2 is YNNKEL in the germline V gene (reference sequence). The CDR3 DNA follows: TGTGCCAGCAGCCCCGCCACAGGGGGGCCAGAGACCCAGTACTTC. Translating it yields CASSPATGGPETQYF.

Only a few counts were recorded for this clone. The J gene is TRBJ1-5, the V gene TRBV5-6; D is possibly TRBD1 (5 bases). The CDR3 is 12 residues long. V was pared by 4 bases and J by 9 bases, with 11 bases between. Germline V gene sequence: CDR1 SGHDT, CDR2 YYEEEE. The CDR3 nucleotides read TGTGCCAGCAGCCCTAGGGGTGGGCCCCAGCATTTT. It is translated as CASSPRGGPQHF.

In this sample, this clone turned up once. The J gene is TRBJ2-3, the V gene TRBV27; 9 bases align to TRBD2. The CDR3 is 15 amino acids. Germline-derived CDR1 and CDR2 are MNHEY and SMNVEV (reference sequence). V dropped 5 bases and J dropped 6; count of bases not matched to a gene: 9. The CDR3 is CASSTQRGAMDTQYF. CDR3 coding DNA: TGTGCCAGCAGTACCCAGCGGGGGGCGATGGATACGCAGTATTTT.

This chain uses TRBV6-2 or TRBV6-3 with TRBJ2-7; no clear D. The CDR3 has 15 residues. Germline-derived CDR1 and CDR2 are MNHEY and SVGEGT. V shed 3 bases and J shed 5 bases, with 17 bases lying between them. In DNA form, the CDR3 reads TGTGCCAGCAGTTATCGAACAGAGTACGCCCACGAGCAGTACTTC. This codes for CASSYRTEYAHEQYF.

In DNA, the CDR3 is TGTGCCACCAGACAGGGAAGCCAAGAGACCCAGTACTTC. Protein: CATRQGSQETQYF. This rearrangement joins TRBV6-6 to TRBJ2-5; 7 nucleotides agree with TRBD1. The ends lost 10 bases at V and 1 base at J; junction bases unmatched: 6. Germline lookup yields CDR1 MNHNY and CDR2 SVGAGI (reference sequence). This CDR3 contains 13 residues.

In DNA, the CDR3 is TGTGCCAGCAGCCAAGATTGGGGGGTATTGAACACTGAAGCTTTCTTT. It translates to CASSQDWGVLNTEAFF. J is TRBJ1-1 and V is TRBV3-1 (or the pseudogene TRBV3-2), with D possibly being TRBD1 (5 bases). Germline lookup yields CDR1 LGHDT and CDR2 YNNKEL (reference sequence). V was pared by 0 bases and J by 0 bases, with 11 bases between. This CDR3 spans 16 amino acids.

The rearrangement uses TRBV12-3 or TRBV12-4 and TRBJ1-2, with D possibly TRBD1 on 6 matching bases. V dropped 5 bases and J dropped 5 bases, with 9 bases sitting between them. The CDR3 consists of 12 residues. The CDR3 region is CASSRGGYGYTF. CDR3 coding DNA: TGTGCCAGCAGTAGGGGGGGATATGGCTACACCTTC.

The CDR3 region is CATSRDLAGNTEAFF. DNA for the CDR3: TGTGCCACCAGCAGAGATCTAGCTGGGAACACTGAAGCTTTCTTT. The chain uses TRBV15 and TRBJ1-1; D is unresolved. Germline V gene sequence: CDR1 LNHNV, CDR2 YYDKDF (reference sequence). The V and J ends lost 0 bases and 1 base respectively, with 9 bases between them. This CDR3 has 15 residues.

This chain's CDR3 is CAWMTGVVNTEAFF. The CDR3, as DNA: TGTGCCTGGATGACAGGGGTTGTGAACACTGAAGCTTTCTTT. The rearrangement links TRBV30 to TRBJ1-1; 8 nucleotides match TRBD1. The CDR3 covers 14 residues. Looked up from germline, CDR1 is GTSNPN and CDR2 is SVGIG (reference sequence). Trimming cost V 4 bases and J 0 bases; bases outside gene matches: 4.

The CDR3, as DNA: TGTGCCAGTAGTATACATCAGGTCAATGAAGCTTTCTTT. It specifies CASSIHQVNEAFF. This rearrangement joins TRBV19 to TRBJ1-1; D is uncertain. Trimming left V 2 bases short and J 7 bases short, with 11 bases between. Germline CDR1 LNHDA, CDR2 SQIVND (reference sequence). This CDR3 has 13 residues.

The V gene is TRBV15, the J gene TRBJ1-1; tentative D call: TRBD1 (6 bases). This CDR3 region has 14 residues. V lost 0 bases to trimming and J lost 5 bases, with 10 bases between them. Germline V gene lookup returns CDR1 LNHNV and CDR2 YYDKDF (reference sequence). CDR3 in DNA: TGTGCCACCAGCAGAGATGGGACAAAGACTGAAGCTTTCTTT. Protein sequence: CATSRDGTKTEAFF.

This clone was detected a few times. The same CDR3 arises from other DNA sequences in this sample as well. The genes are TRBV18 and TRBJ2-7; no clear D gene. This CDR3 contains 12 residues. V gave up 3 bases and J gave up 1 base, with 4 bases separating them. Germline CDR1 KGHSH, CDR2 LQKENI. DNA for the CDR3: TGTGCCAGCTCACCCTCGTCCTACGAGCAGTACTTC. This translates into CASSPSSYEQYF.

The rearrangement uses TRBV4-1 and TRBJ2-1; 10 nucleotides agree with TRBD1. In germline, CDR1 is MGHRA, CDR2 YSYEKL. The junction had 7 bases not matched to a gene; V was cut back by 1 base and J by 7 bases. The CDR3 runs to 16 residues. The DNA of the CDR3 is TGCGCCAGCAGCCAAGGCATTAAGGGACAGGGGAATGAGCAGTTCTTC. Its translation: CASSQGIKGQGNEQFF.

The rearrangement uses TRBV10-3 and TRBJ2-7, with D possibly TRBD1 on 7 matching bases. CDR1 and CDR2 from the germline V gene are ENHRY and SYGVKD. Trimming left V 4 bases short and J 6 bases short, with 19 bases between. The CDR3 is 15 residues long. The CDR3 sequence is CAISVGQGGHLEQYF. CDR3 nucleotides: TGTGCCATCAGTGTTGGCCAGGGGGGCCATCTCGAGCAGTACTTC.

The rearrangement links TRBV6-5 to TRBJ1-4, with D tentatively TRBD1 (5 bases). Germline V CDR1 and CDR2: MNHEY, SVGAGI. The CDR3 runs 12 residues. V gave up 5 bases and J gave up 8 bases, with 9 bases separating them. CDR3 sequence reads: CASSHRGEKLFF. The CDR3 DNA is TGTGCCAGCAGTCACCGGGGGGAAAAACTGTTTTTT.